These T cell receptor beta chains were read from a single sample in a study of T-cell reconstitution after alpha-beta-depleted transplantation in children. TCRdb ran MiXCR on the PCR reads and lists one entry per CDR3 protein. The table lists some 87,000 distinct CDR3 sequences, around a sixth of them singletons. Here the sequenced sample was PBMCs, mostly from graft donor cells, taken 180 days after TCRalphabeta/CD19-depleted stem cell transplant. The source of these receptors is a male patient under 10 years old who had a stem cell transplant for acute lymphoblastic leukemia, so the T cells may come from the graft donor. Each CDR3 is given with its conserved first and last residue.

V: TRBV7-6
CDR3: CASSLGLENTEAFF

V: TRBV9
CDR3: CASSVEHLGQVLYNEQFF

V: TRBV15
CDR3: CATSSVGIKSDTQYF

V: TRBV4-2
CDR3: CASSQDPLTSGSINEQFF

V: TRBV10-3
CDR3: CAISPPGDNGYGYTF

V: TRBV21-1
CDR3: CASNRLVHEQYF

V: TRBV20-1
CDR3: CSARGTSGTETQYF

V: TRBV19
CDR3: CASSMWTGGNQPQHF

V: TRBV20-1
CDR3: CSASLAGGLNIQYF

V: TRBV7-9
CDR3: CASIVAGGPDTQYF

V: TRBV19
CDR3: CASTLRTGGGETQYF

V: TRBV5-5
CDR3: CASSYFSGGPGYNEQFF

V: TRBV28
CDR3: CASSLPLQGHGYTF

V: TRBV11-2
CDR3: CASSHGHRQGAFLETQYF

V: TRBV5-5
CDR3: CASSSGGSSKNIQYF

V: TRBV3-1
CDR3: CASSPQLTPGHTEAFF

V: TRBV29-1
CDR3: CSVATQGFTEAFF

V: TRBV10-3
CDR3: CAIPVSGGAVGIFEGELFF

V: TRBV5-1
CDR3: CASSQDSRLNIQYF

V: TRBV6-1
CDR3: CASSKRQAWGETQYF

V: TRBV7-6
CDR3: CASSYLAGSSYNEQFF

V: TRBV4-3
CDR3: CASSPWGGPGYGYTF

V: TRBV18
CDR3: CASSPPTGKGTEAFF

V: TRBV27
CDR3: CASSLRTRGETQYF

V: TRBV27
CDR3: CASSLLDIYTEAFF

V: TRBV10-3
CDR3: CAISDLEGAYNEQFF

V: TRBV4-3
CDR3: CASSLRTGLAFYNEQFF

V: TRBV7-9
CDR3: CASSLVGDTGELFF

V: TRBV20-1
CDR3: CSASSGRLTDTQYF

V: TRBV6-1
CDR3: CASSEPTGAGANVLTF

V: TRBV12-3/TRBV12-4
CDR3: CASSRSGGNTGELFF

V: TRBV11-2
CDR3: CASSDGTSSSYEQYF

V: TRBV9
CDR3: CASSVDPLGFFLSGNDQFF

V: TRBV20-1
CDR3: CSAYGGSSYNSPLHF

V: TRBV2
CDR3: CATTAGGAYEQSF

V: TRBV4-2
CDR3: CASSSERGGRETQYF